Here is one TCR beta chain with its context. The record originates from a study of blood T cell repertoires in COVID-19. The germline CDR1 and CDR2 sequences are MNHEY and SVGAGI. Trimming cost V 8 bases and J 1 base, with 14 bases left between them. This CDR3 contains 14 residues. As processed by the authors: Amplifying reference gene primers gave estimates of nucleated cell counts. Assay: immunoSEQ multiplex PCR; the TCRdb copy retains only in-frame clones and omits some. The DNA was the basis for D and trimming; V, J and clone size are from that table. The sample carries around 190,000 clones, more than 80% recorded once.

The chain carries TRBV6-5 and TRBJ1-1; D is unresolved. The receptor was derived from an older woman with acute or convalescent COVID-19. Sequenced material: peripheral blood. The CDR3 nucleotides read TGTGCCAGCCGAATCGGACTTAAGAACACTGAAGCTTTCTTT. This translates into CASRIGLKNTEAFF.